Shown below are 17 T cell receptor beta chains from a single sample sequenced in a study of shared clonotypes between healthy human individuals. Profiling relied on immunoSEQ multiplex PCR, and the TCRdb table lists in-frame clones only, not all of them. The sample lists around 480,000 clones; roughly 79% were seen once. What was sequenced was PBMCs. These receptors were collected from a woman aged 40 to 50 in good health. Some clones in this sample may be carry-over from other donors' samples.

The chain recombines TRBV7-9 with TRBJ1-1; D gene unclear. From germline, CDR1 is SEHNR and CDR2 FQNEAQ (reference sequence). The CDR3 length is 14 residues. Trimming pared 1 base from V and 1 base from J, leaving 7 bases between. CDR3 residues: CASSLGVGNTEAFF. The CDR3, as DNA: TGTGCCAGCAGCTTAGGGGTAGGGAACACTGAAGCTTTCTTT.

Comments on this clone: A far larger clone is only one base removed, so a read error is likely. In nucleotides, the CDR3 is TGTGCCAGCGGATCCGGGACTAGCAAAAGCACAGATACGCGGTATTTT. It encodes CASGSGTSKSTDTRYF. V and J are TRBV5-8 and TRBJ2-3; 9 bases fit TRBD2. Germline values: CDR1 SGHTS, CDR2 YDEGEE. The CDR3 has 16 amino acids.

The chain uses TRBV7-6 and TRBJ2-7; D possibly corresponds to TRBD1 (5 bases). Germline CDR1 reads SGHVS; CDR2 reads FNYEAQ. V lost 0 bases and J lost 3, with 15 bases in between. This CDR3 spans 16 amino acids. The DNA for the CDR3 is TGTGCCAGCAGCTTAGCGCCGAAGGGGAAGAACTACGAGCAGTACTTC. It specifies CASSLAPKGKNYEQYF.

The gene calls are TRBV2 and TRBJ1-1, with no clear D. The CDR3 sequence is 14 residues long. Looked up from germline, CDR1 is SNHLY and CDR2 is FYNNEI. V lost 3 bases and J lost 0, with 8 bases in between. The CDR3 DNA sequence: TGTGCCAGCAGTGACCTTCTAATGAACACTGAAGCTTTCTTT. Amino acid sequence: CASSDLLMNTEAFF.

This clone was found many times. The chain links TRBV4-2 to TRBJ2-1; D is uncertain. Germline V gene lookup returns CDR1 LGHNA and CDR2 YNFKEQ. This CDR3 spans 14 amino acids. V lost 1 base and J 7 bases, leaving 11 bases between the germline ends. In DNA form, the CDR3 reads TGTGCCAGCAGCCAAGGCCAGGAAGTAAATGAGCAGTTCTTC. Translating it yields CASSQGQEVNEQFF.

This rearrangement joins TRBV18 to TRBJ2-5, with D perhaps given as TRBD1 or TRBD2 (5 bases each). The germline CDR1 and CDR2 sequences are KGHSH and LQKENI. V was cut by 3 bases and J by 7 bases, with 21 bases left in between. The CDR3 is 16 amino acids. The chain's CDR3 is CASSPPGTAQVGTQYF. The DNA of the CDR3 is TGTGCCAGCTCACCCCCCGGGACCGCACAAGTGGGGACCCAGTACTTC.

The rearrangement joins TRBV7-6 to TRBJ2-5, with 13 positions matching TRBD2. J gave up 5 bases and V 5 bases, and 11 bases lay outside the gene matches. Germline lookup yields CDR1 SGHVS and CDR2 FNYEAQ. The CDR3 has 17 amino acids. The CDR3 spells CASSTTSGRALRETQYF. The CDR3 nucleotides read TGTGCCAGCAGCACCACTAGCGGGAGGGCCTTGAGGGAGACCCAGTACTTC.

The chain is built from TRBV7-2 and TRBJ1-4, with TRBD1 matching 7 bases. The CDR3 totals 14 residues. The germline CDR1 and CDR2 sequences are SGHTA and FQGNSA. The trim removed 2 bases at V and 7 bases at J, leaving 4 bases unmatched. The CDR3 DNA sequence: TGTGCCAGCAGCTTAACAGGGGTTGGTGAAAAACTGTTTTTT. This encodes CASSLTGVGEKLFF.

The chain is built from TRBV7-9 and TRBJ2-3; D uncertain. CDR1 SEHNR and CDR2 FQNEAQ come from the germline V gene (reference sequence). CDR3 size: 12 residues. V lost 5 bases to trimming and J lost 4 bases, with 7 bases between them. The CDR3 sequence: CASSRSADTQYF. The CDR3 DNA reads TGTGCCAGCAGCCGCTCGGCAGATACGCAGTATTTT.

This clone has a single count. J is TRBJ2-3 and V is TRBV2; 9 bases are a match to TRBD2. This CDR3 is built from 14 residues. Germline-derived CDR1 and CDR2 are SNHLY and FYNNEI. V shed 6 bases, J shed 0 bases, and the junction held 1 base outside the gene matches. Here the CDR3 reads CASRTSGSTDTQYF. The DNA of the CDR3 is TGTGCCAGCAGGACTAGCGGAAGCACAGATACGCAGTATTTT.

This chain joins TRBV28 and TRBJ2-7, with a weak D call TRBD1 (7 bases). The CDR3 runs to 16 residues. Germline-derived CDR1 and CDR2 are MDHEN and SYDVKM. V lost 2 bases and J lost 2, with 16 bases in between. The CDR3 loop reads CASSLGGDRTPYEQYF. CDR3 nucleotide sequence: TGTGCCAGCAGTTTAGGCGGGGACAGAACACCCTACGAGCAGTACTTC.

The chain has TRBV7-6 and TRBJ1-1; D remains unclear. V lost 5 bases and J 6 bases, leaving 13 bases between the germline ends. The CDR3 is made up of 13 amino acids. The germline V gene encodes CDR1 SGHVS and CDR2 FNYEAQ. CDR3 nucleotide sequence: TGTGCCAGCAGCCTTAGGTTAGGCGCTGAAGCTTTCTTT. Translated, it gives CASSLRLGAEAFF.

This clone was picked up one time. This chain connects TRBV4-2 to TRBJ2-5, with 8 positions matching TRBD2. Germline values: CDR1 LGHNA, CDR2 YNFKEQ. V was clipped by 1 base and J by 2 bases; unmatched bases: 6. The CDR3 is 16 residues long. CDR3 bases: TGTGCCAGCAGCCAAGGGGTGGTAGCGGGACAAGAGACCCAGTACTTC. It is translated as CASSQGVVAGQETQYF.

The chain employs TRBV6-1 and TRBJ1-2; the D is unclear. This CDR3 has 16 residues. CDR1 is MNHNS, CDR2 SASEGT, per germline. Trimming cost V 0 bases and J 4 bases, with 15 bases left between them. CDR3 in DNA: TGTGCCAGCAGTGAAGCGCTTGCCAGGACTGGCTATGGCTACACCTTC. Translating gives CASSEALARTGYGYTF.

V is TRBV30 and J is TRBJ1-2; D is possibly TRBD1 (6 bases). V lost 0 bases, J lost 12 bases, and 17 bases lay in between. Per the germline V gene, CDR1 is GTSNPN and CDR2 is SVGIG (reference sequence). CDR3 size: 13 residues. CDR3 protein: CAWSVYRATLHTF. CDR3 nucleotides: TGTGCCTGGAGTGTATACAGGGCAACACTCCACACCTTC.

V and J are TRBV28 and TRBJ1-5, with TRBD1 matching 8 bases. The CDR3 consists of 17 residues. V dropped 2 bases and J dropped 3; count of bases not matched to a gene: 9. Per the germline V gene, CDR1 is MDHEN and CDR2 is SYDVKM. This CDR3 is CASSLIGAGGVNQPQHF. The CDR3 nucleotides are TGTGCCAGCAGTTTAATTGGGGCAGGGGGCGTCAATCAGCCCCAGCATTTT.

This sequence joins TRBV7-3 and TRBJ2-1; 10 positions agree with TRBD2. V dropped 5 bases and J dropped 9; count of bases not matched to a gene: 4. CDR3 length: 13 residues. CDR1 SGHTA and CDR2 FQGTGA come from the germline V gene. The CDR3 region has the DNA TGTGCCAGCAGCGTTAGACTAGCGGGTGAGCAGTTCTTC. Translated, it gives CASSVRLAGEQFF.